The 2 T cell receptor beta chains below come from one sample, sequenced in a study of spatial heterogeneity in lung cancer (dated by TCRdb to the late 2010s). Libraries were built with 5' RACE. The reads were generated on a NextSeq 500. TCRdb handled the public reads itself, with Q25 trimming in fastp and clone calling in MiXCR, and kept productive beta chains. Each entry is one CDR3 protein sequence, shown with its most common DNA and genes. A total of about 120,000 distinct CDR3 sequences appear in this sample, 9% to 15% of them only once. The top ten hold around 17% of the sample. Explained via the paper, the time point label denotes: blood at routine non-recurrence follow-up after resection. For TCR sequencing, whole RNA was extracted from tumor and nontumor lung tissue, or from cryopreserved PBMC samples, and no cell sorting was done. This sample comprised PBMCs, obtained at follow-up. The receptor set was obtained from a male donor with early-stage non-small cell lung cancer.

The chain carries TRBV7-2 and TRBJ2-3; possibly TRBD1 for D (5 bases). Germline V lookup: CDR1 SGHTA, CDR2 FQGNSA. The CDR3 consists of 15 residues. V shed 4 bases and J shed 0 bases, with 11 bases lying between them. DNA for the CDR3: TGTGCCAGCAGCTCCGGACACTCTAGCACAGATACGCAGTATTTT. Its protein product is CASSSGHSSTDTQYF.

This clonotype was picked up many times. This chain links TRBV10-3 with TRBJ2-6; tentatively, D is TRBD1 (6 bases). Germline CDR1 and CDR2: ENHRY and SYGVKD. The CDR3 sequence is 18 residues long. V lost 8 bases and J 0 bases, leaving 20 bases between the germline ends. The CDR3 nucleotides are TGTGCCATCCTCGGAAGGGGACAAACTGTCTCTGGGGCCAACGTCCTGACTTTC. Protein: CAILGRGQTVSGANVLTF.